Following are 32 T cell receptor beta chains from one sample sequenced in a study of spatial heterogeneity in lung cancer. The time point denotes: blood at routine non-recurrence follow-up after resection. MiXCR was run by TCRdb on the 5' RACE reads, yielding one entry per CDR3 protein. The sample yields about 27,000 distinct CDR3 sequences, approximately 5.1% seen once. The sequencing here drew on PBMCs, taken at follow-up. The receptors stem from a female donor with early-stage non-small cell lung cancer.

This clonotype was observed many times. The rearrangement joins TRBV2 to TRBJ1-3; D gene uncertain. The CDR3 is 15 residues long. The germline V and J ends were trimmed by 7 bases and 2 bases, with 15 bases remaining between them. CDR1 SNHLY and CDR2 FYNNEI come from the germline V gene. CDR3 residues: CASTRIPTAGNTIYF. CDR3 nucleotide sequence: TGTGCCAGCACCAGAATACCGACGGCTGGAAACACCATATATTTT.

This clonotype was seen at least ten times. The chain joins TRBV20-1 to TRBJ1-1; 9 positions match TRBD1. This CDR3 has 16 residues. Germline loops: CDR1 DFQATT, CDR2 SNEGSKA (reference sequence). The J segment lost 1 base and the V segment lost 0 bases, leaving 6 bases of the junction unmatched. Here the CDR3 reads CSAREGTGLRNTEAFF. Here the CDR3 DNA reads TGCAGTGCTAGAGAGGGGACAGGGTTACGGAACACTGAAGCTTTCTTT.

This clonotype has a count of ten or more. The V gene is TRBV12-3 or TRBV12-4, the J gene TRBJ2-6; 8 bases match TRBD1. The CDR3 extends over 16 amino acids. J lost 3 bases, V lost 0 bases, and 1 base had no gene match. CDR3: CASSLARGLGANVLTF. The DNA for the CDR3 is TGTGCCAGCAGTTTAGCCAGGGGGCTTGGGGCCAACGTCCTGACTTTC.

This clonotype has ten or more counts. V and J are TRBV29-1 and TRBJ2-3; 7 nucleotides line up with TRBD1. This CDR3 comprises 14 residues. Trimming took 4 bases from V and 0 from J; bases not matched to a gene: 4. CDR1 and CDR2 (germline): SQVTM, ANQGSEA. CDR3 sequence reads: CSVGGQDSTDTQYF. The CDR3 DNA sequence: TGCAGCGTTGGTGGACAGGACAGCACAGATACGCAGTATTTT.

Many counts were recorded for this clonotype. This sequence joins TRBV3-1 and TRBJ2-5, with D tentatively TRBD1 (6 bases). V gave up 1 base and J gave up 5 bases, with 11 bases separating them. This CDR3 spans 14 amino acids. CDR1 LGHDT and CDR2 YNNKEL come from the germline V gene (reference sequence). The CDR3 spells CASSQVGQGETQYF. The CDR3 DNA reads TGTGCCAGCAGCCAAGTCGGGCAGGGGGAGACCCAGTACTTC.

This clonotype was observed at least ten times. The rearrangement links TRBV12-3 or TRBV12-4 to TRBJ2-7; 9 bases agree with TRBD1. V trimming: 3 bases; J trimming: 1 base; junction bases outside the gene matches: 1. The CDR3 is 14 amino acids. The CDR3 reads CASSLDRGSYEQYF. The DNA for the CDR3 is TGTGCCAGCAGTTTGGACAGGGGTTCCTACGAGCAGTACTTC.

This clonotype showed up many times. A much larger clone lies a single base off, so this may be a read error. This chain links TRBV11-2 with TRBJ2-1; D gene unclear. CDR1 and CDR2 from the germline V gene are SGHAT and FQNNGV. The CDR3 is made up of 11 amino acids. CDR3 sequence: CASSSHNEQFF. The DNA for the CDR3 is TGTGCCAGCAGCTCCCACAATGAGCAGTTCTTC.

This clonotype has more than one count but fewer than ten. The V call is TRBV7-9, the J call TRBJ2-3; 10 positions agree with TRBD2. Germline V gives CDR1 SEHNR, CDR2 FQNEAQ (reference sequence). With V trimmed by 5 bases and J by 5 bases, 10 bases remained unmatched. The CDR3 has 16 residues. CDR3 region: CASSLRASGSVDTQYF. DNA of the CDR3: TGTGCCAGCAGCCTACGGGCTAGCGGGAGTGTAGATACGCAGTATTTT.

This clonotype has at least ten counts. This chain connects TRBV24-1 to TRBJ2-2, with TRBD2 as a possible D gene (6 bases). Per the germline V gene, CDR1 is KGHDR and CDR2 is SFDVKD. V was cut by 4 bases and J by 7 bases, with 15 bases left in between. This CDR3 is 15 amino acids long. CDR3 in amino acids: CATSDARGGGGELFF. DNA for the CDR3: TGTGCCACCAGTGACGCAAGGGGAGGTGGCGGGGAGCTGTTTTTT.

This clonotype was detected ten times or more. As DNA, the CDR3 is TGTGCCAGCAGCCAAGACCTGCAGGCTAATGAAAAACTGTTTTTT. Its protein product is CASSQDLQANEKLFF. V gene TRBV3-1 combines with J gene TRBJ1-4; D gene uncertain. Trimming stripped 0 bases from V and 3 bases from J, with 8 bases between. The CDR3 has 15 amino acids. The V gene's germline CDR1 is LGHDT and CDR2 YNNKEL (reference sequence).

This clonotype was observed a few times. The rearrangement links TRBV28 to TRBJ1-1, with a possible D match to TRBD1 (5 bases). CDR1 is MDHEN, CDR2 SYDVKM, per germline. This CDR3 is built from 13 residues. V lost 11 bases to trimming and J lost 5 bases, with 18 bases between them. The CDR3 DNA follows: TGTGCCTCCCAGGGTAGAACTCAGACTGAAGCTTTCTTT. It yields the protein CASQGRTQTEAFF.

This clonotype is classed as medium-sized. The chain combines TRBV4-3 with TRBJ1-6, with D possibly TRBD1 on 6 matching bases. Germline CDR1 is LGHNA and CDR2 is YSLEER. Between the trimmed V and J ends, which lost 0 bases and 8 bases, there was a span of 14 bases. CDR3 size: 16 residues. The CDR3 protein is CASSQDAGVRHSPLHF. CDR3 nucleotides: TGCGCCAGCAGCCAAGATGCAGGGGTTCGACATTCACCCCTCCACTTT.

This clonotype was picked up many times. V usage is TRBV12-3 or TRBV12-4 and J usage is TRBJ2-2; no firm D call. The CDR3 consists of 15 residues. V was clipped by 2 bases and J by 1 base, with 8 bases between them. CDR3 amino acids: CASSLRQRNTGELFF. CDR3 nucleotides: TGTGCCAGCAGTTTAAGACAAAGGAACACCGGGGAGCTGTTTTTT.

By sample share, this clonotype is large (0.1 to 1%). CDR3 in DNA: TGTGCCAGCAGCCCTCGACAGGGGATGAAGACAGATACGCAGTATTTT. It encodes CASSPRQGMKTDTQYF. The chain recombines TRBV7-9 with TRBJ2-3; 8 bases align to TRBD1. V dropped 5 bases and J dropped 3; count of bases not matched to a gene: 10. The CDR3 extends over 16 amino acids. Germline V gives CDR1 SEHNR, CDR2 FQNEAQ (reference sequence). Together with reference TRBV7-9 and TRBJ2-3, the CDR3 gives the full variable domain: DTGVSQNPRHKITKRGQNVTFRCDPISEHNRLYWYRQTLGQGPEFLTYFQNEAQLEKSRLLSDRFSAERPKGSFSTLEIQRTEQGDSAMYLCASSPRQGMKTDTQYFGPGTRLTVL.

In the case of this clonotype: A read error may explain this, as a much larger clone is one base away. The rearrangement joins TRBV14 to TRBJ2-3; D ambiguous. The CDR3 has 12 amino acids. Trimming took off 1 base at V and 7 bases at J, with 6 bases between the two ends. Germline V gene data show CDR1 as SGHDN and CDR2 as FVKESK. The CDR3 sequence is CASSQGSNTQYF. CDR3 sequence (DNA): TGTGCCAGCAGCCAAGGGTCGAATACGCAGTATTTT.

This clonotype was observed many times. This chain joins TRBV11-2 and TRBJ2-7, with D tentatively TRBD1 (6 bases). The CDR3 loop spans 12 amino acids. The V gene lost 4 bases and the J gene lost 3 bases, with 7 bases spanning the gap. The V gene's germline CDR1 is SGHAT and CDR2 FQNNGV. For the CDR3, the DNA is TGTGCCAGCAGCTGGACAGACTACGAGCAGTACTTC. Protein product: CASSWTDYEQYF.

This clonotype was found many times. The CDR3 loop is CASSTVAGKYYNEQFF. CDR3 sequence (DNA): TGTGCCAGCAGCACCGTAGCGGGTAAATACTACAATGAGCAGTTCTTC. The chain employs TRBV5-6 and TRBJ2-1, with TRBD2 matching over 7 bases. The CDR3 consists of 16 residues. J lost 3 bases, V lost 4 bases, and 10 bases had no gene match. Germline-derived CDR1 and CDR2 are SGHDT and YYEEEE.

This clonotype was detected many times. CDR3 nucleotide sequence: TGCGCCAGCAGCTTGTCCGGGACAGGGTTAGTCTACGAGCAGTACTTC. Its translation: CASSLSGTGLVYEQYF. The chain uses TRBV5-1 and TRBJ2-7; TRBD1 matches at 9 bases. Germline loops: CDR1 SGHRS, CDR2 YFSETQ. The CDR3 is 16 residues long. The trim removed 1 base at V and 3 bases at J, leaving 8 bases unmatched.

The V and J genes are TRBV7-9 and TRBJ2-2; 7 bases agree with TRBD1. This CDR3 is 14 amino acids long. V dropped 5 bases and J dropped 5; count of bases not matched to a gene: 5. Germline V gives CDR1 SEHNR, CDR2 FQNEAQ (reference sequence). CDR3 in DNA: TGTGCCAGCAGCACAGGGGCAGATACCGGGGAGCTGTTTTTT. Its protein is CASSTGADTGELFF.

This clonotype has a count of ten or more. The rearrangement links TRBV6-2 or TRBV6-3 to TRBJ2-1; D remains ambiguous. Trimming took 5 bases from V and 12 from J, leaving 29 bases between them. The CDR3 extends over 17 amino acids. Germline-derived CDR1 and CDR2 are MNHEY and SVGEGT. CDR3 sequence reads: CASSHPMIGGPAIGQFF. CDR3 coding DNA: TGTGCCAGCAGTCACCCTATGATTGGCGGACCGGCAATTGGGCAGTTCTTC.

There are a few counts of this clonotype. The V call is TRBV12-3 or TRBV12-4, the J call TRBJ1-4; D is ambiguous. With 6 bases removed from V and 5 bases from J, the gap between germline ends came to 10 bases. This CDR3 is 13 amino acids long. CDR3 protein: CASSLIQNEKLFF. The DNA for the CDR3 is TGTGCCAGCAGCCTCATACAAAATGAAAAACTGTTTTTT.

This clonotype showed up many times. V and J are TRBV6-2 or TRBV6-3 and TRBJ2-7; 7 bases are shared with TRBD1. This CDR3 has 12 residues. Germline V CDR1 and CDR2: MNHEY, SVGEGT. The J segment lost 4 bases and the V segment lost 5 bases, leaving 2 bases of the junction unmatched. CDR3 in DNA: TGTGCCAGCAGTCCGACAGGGTACGAGCAGTACTTC. Its translation is CASSPTGYEQYF.

This clonotype was detected many times. V and J are TRBV6-5 and TRBJ1-1; 8 bases line up with TRBD1. Germline trimming cut 4 bases from V and 3 bases from J; bases unmatched to any gene: 4. The CDR3 has 14 residues. Germline lookup yields CDR1 MNHEY and CDR2 SVGAGI. CDR3 amino acids: CASSSLTGDTEAFF. The CDR3 DNA follows: TGTGCCAGCAGTTCCCTGACAGGGGACACTGAAGCTTTCTTT.

Ten or more counts support this clonotype. V is TRBV5-1 and J is TRBJ1-1; TRBD1 matches at 9 bases. The V and J ends lost 4 bases and 5 bases, in that order; junction bases with no gene match: 6. The germline V gene encodes CDR1 SGHRS and CDR2 YFSETQ. The CDR3 has 14 amino acids. The CDR3 sequence: CASSGGQGRTEAFF. CDR3 DNA: TGCGCCAGCAGCGGCGGACAGGGGAGGACTGAAGCTTTCTTT.

This clonotype was counted only a few times. This chain connects TRBV5-6 to TRBJ1-1, with D maybe TRBD1 (5 bases). From germline, CDR1 is SGHDT and CDR2 YYEEEE. The V gene lost 2 bases and the J gene lost 1 base, with 15 bases spanning the gap. The length of the CDR3 is 16 residues. The CDR3 spells CASSFSPGQGNTEAFF. The CDR3 nucleotides are TGTGCCAGCAGCTTCTCGCCGGGGCAGGGGAACACTGAAGCTTTCTTT.

This clonotype was counted many times. V gene TRBV10-3 combines with J gene TRBJ1-4; 8 bases match TRBD1. Germline loops: CDR1 ENHRY, CDR2 SYGVKD. CDR3 size: 13 residues. V lost 6 bases and J lost 6; bases outside the gene matches: 3. CDR3 loop: CAIRDREDEKLFF. CDR3 bases: TGTGCCATCAGGGACAGGGAGGATGAAAAACTGTTTTTT.

This clonotype came up many times. The V call is TRBV24-1, the J call TRBJ2-2; D is unclear. Between the trimmed V and J ends, which lost 3 bases and 4 bases, there was a span of 5 bases. CDR1 KGHDR and CDR2 SFDVKD come from the germline V gene. This CDR3 is 13 amino acids long. The CDR3 coding sequence is TGTGCCACCAGTGATACGGGCACCGGGGAGCTGTTTTTT. Its protein product is CATSDTGTGELFF.

This clonotype was seen ten or more times. The V call is TRBV27, the J call TRBJ2-3; 7 positions agree with TRBD2. The length of the CDR3 is 17 residues. V shed 5 bases, J shed 5 bases, and the junction held 16 bases outside the gene matches. Germline V gives CDR1 MNHEY, CDR2 SMNVEV (reference sequence). DNA of the CDR3: TGTGCCAGCAGTCCTAAAGTTTGGGGGGAGGGGAGAGATACGCAGTATTTT. This translates into CASSPKVWGEGRDTQYF.

This clonotype was observed a handful of times. V is TRBV5-1 and J is TRBJ2-5; D is uncertain. V was cut by 8 bases and J by 5 bases, with 25 bases left in between. The CDR3 length is 16 residues. Germline V gene sequence: CDR1 SGHRS, CDR2 YFSETQ. For the CDR3, the DNA is TGCGCCAGAGCAGGATATGTTTACCTAGTCGAGGAGACCCAGTACTTC. It specifies CARAGYVYLVEETQYF.

This sequence joins TRBV7-2 and TRBJ1-2; D is perhaps TRBD1 (5 bases). V shed 5 bases and J shed 8 bases, with 21 bases lying between them. Germline-derived CDR1 and CDR2 are SGHTA and FQGNSA. The length of the CDR3 is 15 residues. CDR3 sequence: CASSPNGGPGIGYTF. The CDR3 coding sequence is TGTGCCAGCAGCCCGAACGGGGGTCCGGGGATAGGCTACACCTTC. Filled out from reference TRBV7-2 and TRBJ1-2, the complete variable domain reads GAGVSQSPSNKVTEKGKDVELRCDPISGHTALYWYRQSLGQGLEFLIYFQGNSAPDKSGLPSDRFSAERTGGSVSTLTIQRTQQEDSAVYLCASSPNGGPGIGYTFGSGTRLTVV.

This clonotype was seen many times. This chain joins TRBV20-1 and TRBJ2-7; D perhaps matches TRBD2 (7 bases). The germline V and J ends were trimmed by 5 bases and 4 bases, with 24 bases remaining between them. This CDR3 contains 16 residues. Germline values: CDR1 DFQATT, CDR2 SNEGSKA (reference sequence). DNA of the CDR3: TGCAGTGCTCTTAACTCGATTCCAGGGAGGGGGTACGAGCAGTACTTC. Protein product: CSALNSIPGRGYEQYF.

There are many counts of this clonotype. The chain couples TRBV18 to TRBJ1-2, with 7 bases that match TRBD1. CDR1 is KGHSH and CDR2 is LQKENI in the germline V gene. J gave up 6 bases and V 2 bases, and 15 bases lay outside the gene matches. The length of the CDR3 is 17 residues. The CDR3 loop reads CASSPGGGGVPSDGYTF. The CDR3 nucleotides are TGTGCCAGCTCACCAGGAGGGGGCGGCGTCCCCAGCGATGGCTACACCTTC.